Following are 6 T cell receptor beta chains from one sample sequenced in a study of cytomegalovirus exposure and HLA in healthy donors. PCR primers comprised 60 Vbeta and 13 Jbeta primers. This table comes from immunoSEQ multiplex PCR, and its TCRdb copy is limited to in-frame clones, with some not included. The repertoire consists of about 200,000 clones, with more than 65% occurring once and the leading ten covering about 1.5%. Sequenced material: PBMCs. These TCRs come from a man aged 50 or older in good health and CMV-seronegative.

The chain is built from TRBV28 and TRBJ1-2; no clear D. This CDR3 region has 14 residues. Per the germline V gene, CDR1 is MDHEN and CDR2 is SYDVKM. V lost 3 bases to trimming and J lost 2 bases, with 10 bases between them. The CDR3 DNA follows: TGTGCCAGCAGTTTTTCCCCTCCGAACTATGGCTACACCTTC. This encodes CASSFSPPNYGYTF.

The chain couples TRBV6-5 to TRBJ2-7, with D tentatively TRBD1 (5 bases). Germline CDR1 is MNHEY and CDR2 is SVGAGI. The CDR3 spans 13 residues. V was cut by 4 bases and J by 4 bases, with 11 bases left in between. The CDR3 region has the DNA TGTGCCAGCAGTTCAGGGTTTGCGTACGAGCAGTACTTC. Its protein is CASSSGFAYEQYF.

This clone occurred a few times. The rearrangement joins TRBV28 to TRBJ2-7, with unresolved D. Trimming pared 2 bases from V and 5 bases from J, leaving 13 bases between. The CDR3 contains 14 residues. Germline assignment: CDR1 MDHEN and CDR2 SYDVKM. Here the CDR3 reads CASSLRVKEDEQYF. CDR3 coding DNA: TGTGCCAGCAGTTTACGGGTTAAAGAGGACGAGCAGTACTTC.

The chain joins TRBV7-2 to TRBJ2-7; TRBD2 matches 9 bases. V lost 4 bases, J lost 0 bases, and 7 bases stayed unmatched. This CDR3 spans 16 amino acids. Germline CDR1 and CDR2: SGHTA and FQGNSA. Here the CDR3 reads CASSSDSGSSSYEQYF. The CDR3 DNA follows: TGTGCCAGCAGCTCCGATAGCGGGAGCTCCTCCTACGAGCAGTACTTC.

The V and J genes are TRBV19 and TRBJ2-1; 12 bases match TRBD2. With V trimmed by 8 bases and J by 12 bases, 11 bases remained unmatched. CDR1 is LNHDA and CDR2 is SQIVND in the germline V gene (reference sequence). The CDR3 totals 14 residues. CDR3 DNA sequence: TGTGCCAGTGGGGTCCCTAGCGGGAGGGCCGGGCAGTTCTTC. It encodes CASGVPSGRAGQFF.

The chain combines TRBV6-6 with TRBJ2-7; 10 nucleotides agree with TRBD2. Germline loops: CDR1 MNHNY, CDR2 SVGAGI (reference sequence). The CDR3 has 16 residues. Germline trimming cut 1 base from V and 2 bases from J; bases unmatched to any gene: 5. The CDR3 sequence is CASSYFPSGGTYEQYF. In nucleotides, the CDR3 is TGTGCCAGCAGTTACTTTCCTAGCGGGGGCACCTACGAGCAGTACTTC.